Below, 13 T cell receptor beta chains from the same sample are listed, as sequenced in a study of T cell responses to AZD1222 COVID-19 vaccine. Produced via immunoSEQ multiplex PCR; TCRdb's table is partial and in-frame only. The sample has 150,000 or so clones; 90% are singletons. The sample consisted of peripheral blood, taken on day 0 of AZD1222 vaccination. Source of these receptors: an adult in good health.

The chain has TRBV10-3 and TRBJ1-5; D unclear. The CDR3 loop spans 14 amino acids. Germline V gives CDR1 ENHRY, CDR2 SYGVKD. Trimming shortened V by 0 bases and J by 5 bases, and 8 bases separated the two germline ends. The CDR3 loop is CAISESGRDQPQHF. CDR3 nucleotides: TGTGCCATCAGTGAGTCCGGACGAGATCAGCCCCAGCATTTT.

The J gene is TRBJ1-4, the V gene TRBV9; D is unresolved. Trimming pared 4 bases from V and 3 bases from J, leaving 19 bases between. This CDR3 is 17 amino acids long. Germline assignment: CDR1 SGDLS and CDR2 YYNGEE. The chain's CDR3 is CASSPFGVTVANEKLFF. DNA of the CDR3: TGTGCCAGCAGCCCCTTTGGAGTAACAGTGGCTAATGAAAAACTGTTTTTT.

The chain combines TRBV6-1 with TRBJ2-7; tentative D call: TRBD1 (5 bases). The CDR3 totals 15 residues. Trimming shortened V by 2 bases and J by 6 bases, and 17 bases separated the two germline ends. Germline values: CDR1 MNHNS, CDR2 SASEGT. Here the CDR3 DNA reads TGTGCCAGCAGTGAAATTCCGCCCCCAGGGATCGAGCAGTACTTC. Translation: CASSEIPPPGIEQYF.

The CDR3 coding sequence is TGTGCCAGCAGTGATCGGGGAGTGAAAAACACCGGGGAGCTGTTTTTT. It is translated as CASSDRGVKNTGELFF. The gene calls are TRBV2 and TRBJ2-2; perhaps TRBD2 as D (5 bases). Deletions cut 3 bases from V and 2 bases from J, with 13 bases between. This CDR3 is built from 16 residues. CDR1 and CDR2 (germline): SNHLY, FYNNEI.

The chain combines TRBV7-6 with TRBJ2-5, with D unclear. V lost 1 base and J lost 2, with 8 bases in between. Germline CDR1 SGHVS, CDR2 FNYEAQ. This CDR3 is built from 14 residues. The CDR3, as DNA: TGTGCCAGCAGCTTAGGGCCGGAACAAGAGACCCAGTACTTC. Residues: CASSLGPEQETQYF. The full variable domain, rest sourced from reference TRBV7-6 and TRBJ2-5, is GAGVSQSPRYKVTKRGQDVALRCDPISGHVSLYWYRQALGQGPEFLTYFNYEAQQDKSGLPNDRFSAERPEGSISTLTIQRTEQRDSAMYRCASSLGPEQETQYFGPGTRLLVL.

The V and J genes are TRBV5-1 and TRBJ2-5, with a possible D match to TRBD1 (6 bases). The V gene's germline CDR1 is SGHRS and CDR2 YFSETQ. V lost 0 bases to trimming and J lost 1 base, with 10 bases between them. The CDR3 runs 15 residues. CDR3: CASSLGPGVQETQYF. CDR3 DNA sequence: TGCGCCAGCAGCTTGGGGCCAGGGGTCCAAGAGACCCAGTACTTC.

The chain is built from TRBV28 and TRBJ1-2, with D tentatively TRBD1 (6 bases). Germline lookup yields CDR1 MDHEN and CDR2 SYDVKM. The CDR3 spans 17 residues. V shed 0 bases and J shed 2 bases, with 16 bases lying between them. CDR3: CASSLWSAGAANYGYTF. The DNA of the CDR3 is TGTGCCAGCAGTTTATGGTCCGCGGGGGCGGCGAACTATGGCTACACCTTC.

The rearrangement uses TRBV28 and TRBJ1-3; weak D call: TRBD1 (5 bases). V lost 6 bases and J 0 bases, leaving 12 bases between the germline ends. The CDR3 covers 15 residues. Germline assignment: CDR1 MDHEN and CDR2 SYDVKM. The CDR3 protein is CASRKGDASGNTIYF. CDR3 nucleotide sequence: TGTGCCAGCAGGAAAGGGGATGCCTCTGGAAACACCATATATTTT.

In regard to this clone: Other nucleotide sequences in the sample specify the same CDR3. V and J are TRBV29-1 and TRBJ1-1, with D perhaps matching TRBD1 (5 bases). CDR1 and CDR2 (germline): SQVTM, ANQGSEA. V lost 3 bases and J lost 0, with 8 bases in between. This CDR3 comprises 13 residues. The CDR3 DNA follows: TGCAGCGTTGAGGGACGGCTGAACACTGAAGCTTTCTTT. Translating it yields CSVEGRLNTEAFF.

The chain recombines TRBV19 with TRBJ1-1; TRBD1 matches at 8 bases. After removal of 0 bases from V and 1 base from J, the junction contained 7 bases not matched to a gene. CDR3 length: 17 amino acids. Germline V gives CDR1 LNHDA, CDR2 SQIVND (reference sequence). CDR3 amino acids: CASSIERTGRGNTEAFF. CDR3 nucleotides: TGTGCCAGTAGTATAGAACGGACAGGGAGGGGGAACACTGAAGCTTTCTTT.

Regarding this clone: Other DNA sequences in this specimen translate into the identical CDR3. The chain joins TRBV4-1 to TRBJ2-7, with D hard to call. CDR3 size: 12 residues. Trimming took off 4 bases at V and 3 bases at J, with 7 bases between the two ends. Germline loops: CDR1 MGHRA, CDR2 YSYEKL. The CDR3 reads CASSPPSYEQYF. The DNA for the CDR3 is TGCGCCAGCAGCCCACCGAGCTACGAGCAGTACTTC.

The rearrangement joins TRBV10-2 to TRBJ2-2; D is possibly TRBD2 (6 bases). V lost 7 bases and J lost 8, with 14 bases in between. Germline assignment: CDR1 WSHSY and CDR2 SAAADI. The CDR3 is 13 residues long. The CDR3 here is CASTSGGRGELFF. The CDR3, as DNA: TGCGCCAGCACTTCTGGGGGGAGAGGGGAGCTGTTTTTT.

This chain links TRBV27 with TRBJ2-1; 7 nucleotides line up with TRBD2. J lost 4 bases, V lost 4 bases, and 10 bases had no gene match. This CDR3 region has 16 residues. Per the germline V gene, CDR1 is MNHEY and CDR2 is SMNVEV (reference sequence). This CDR3 reads CASSSIASGGYNEQFF. The CDR3 nucleotides read TGTGCCAGCAGTTCGATTGCTAGCGGCGGTTACAATGAGCAGTTCTTC.